This is a list of T cell receptor beta chains from one sample in a study of T cells in Graves' hyperthyroidism and ophthalmopathy. TCRdb fed the multiplex PCR reads into MiXCR, producing one record per CDR3 protein. The sample holds 240,000 or so distinct CDR3 sequences, around 17% seen once. Material: blood. These receptors were taken from a woman between 18 and 29 years old with Graves' ophthalmopathy. The conserved cysteine and the conserved F or W are not part of the CDR3 here. Clone size is shown for a subset of rows, as once, few, many or a class of expanded clone.

v_gene,abundance,CDR3aa
TRBV20-1,many,SARDGTTYTDTQY
TRBV19,many,ASSPRTGELF
TRBV30,few,AWSVRGLAYNSPLH
TRBV28,many,ASSGTGITYSNQPQH
TRBV6-1,many,ASSVRGSSYNEQF
TRBV6-1,few,ASTYEGILETQY
TRBV11-2,many,ASSFGTGPYNEQF
TRBV11-2,many,ASSLGGFLNSPLH
TRBV5-5,many,ASRLGHNILSGYT
TRBV2,many,ASGHQGQGYT
TRBV18,many,ASSPRSGRGETQY
TRBV12-5,many,ASAYAGTNYEQY
TRBV7-6,many,ASSLGLAGADEQY
TRBV7-9,many,ASSRQGKKYNEQF
TRBV19,many,ASSEGGGNEQF
TRBV12-3/TRBV12-4,many,ASSFYEGRDGEQY
TRBV12-3/TRBV12-4,few,ASRPTGVYEQY
TRBV6-9,few,ASSCPKLAGVNEQF
TRBV11-2,many,ASSGGAGGFTEAF
TRBV25-1,many,ASQAGNEQY
TRBV5-5,many,ASSPGGSPEAF
TRBV9,few,ASSAQGFQETQY
TRBV6-1,many,ASRQGPNYGYT
TRBV14,many,ASSRGQLNYGYT
TRBV20-1,few,SARGSGNTIY
TRBV20-1,many,SARDGQGLNEQF
TRBV18,many,ASSRIPIRGTNYGYT
TRBV3-1,many,ASSQESAINEKLF
TRBV12-3/TRBV12-4,many,ASSLETANQPQH
TRBV30,many,AWSSGGARETQY
TRBV28,many,ASSRSVYEQY
TRBV20-1,many,SARRGRPLYNEQF
TRBV18,many,ASSPQTGYSEAF
TRBV7-2,many,ASSFQWRPGELF
TRBV27,many,ASKYGYT
TRBV11-3,.,ASSPPGLRYEQY
TRBV10-3,.,AISGRLAGVLDTQY
TRBV2,many,ASRVRVTSYEQY
TRBV20-1,many,SASGLAFIVDPYEQY
TRBV12-3/TRBV12-4,many,ASNQSPVGRDTQY
TRBV18,many,ARSGTGVLNEQF
TRBV20-1,many,SASDDMGQPQH
TRBV7-9,.,ASSWTSGTSDTGELF
TRBV6-1,few,ASSRTASNQPQH
TRBV18,many,ASSPQTSGRLQETQY